Presented here are 16 T cell receptor beta chains from one specimen sequenced in a study of blood T cell repertoires in COVID-19. Libraries were prepared by immunoSEQ multiplex PCR; TCRdb keeps only in-frame clonotypes and omits some of them. The sample lists 240,000 or so clones, more than 75% occurring once. What was sequenced was peripheral blood. Receptors originate from a woman aged 40 to 50 who had recovered from COVID-19.

This clone was seen a handful of times. J is TRBJ1-1 and V is TRBV6-5; 8 bases agree with TRBD1. In germline, CDR1 is MNHEY, CDR2 SVGAGI. Trimming removed 8 bases from V and 5 bases from J; junction bases left unmatched: 7. The CDR3 runs to 13 residues. The CDR3 DNA reads as TGTGCCAGCGCACCAGGGGGCTGGACTGAAGCTTTCTTT. Encoded protein: CASAPGGWTEAFF.

This clone was recorded only once. The chain employs TRBV5-1 and TRBJ1-5; 12 nucleotides align to TRBD1. Germline trimming cut 4 bases from V and 2 bases from J; bases unmatched to any gene: 4. CDR3 length: 16 residues. Germline lookup yields CDR1 SGHRS and CDR2 YFSETQ. The CDR3 DNA reads TGCGCCAGCAGCCCGGGGACAGGGGGCCGCAATCAGCCCCAGCATTTT. Amino acid sequence: CASSPGTGGRNQPQHF.

This clone was recorded a few times. The chain joins TRBV29-1 to TRBJ2-1; D is uncertain. There are 15 residues in the CDR3. V gave up 0 bases and J gave up 8 bases, with 17 bases separating them. Per germline, CDR1 SQVTM and CDR2 ANQGSEA. The CDR3 DNA reads TGCAGCGTTGAAGATGGTGGGCCCGCCTCCCATGAGCAGTTCTTC. The encoded protein is CSVEDGGPASHEQFF.

The CDR3 bases are TGTGCCAGCAGCTCAACCGACAGGCTGGACTACACCTTC. Its translation: CASSSTDRLDYTF. The V gene is TRBV7-2, the J gene TRBJ1-2, with a tentative D call TRBD1 (6 bases). Germline values: CDR1 SGHTA, CDR2 FQGNSA. There are 13 residues in the CDR3. Trimming took off 4 bases at V and 10 bases at J, with 16 bases between the two ends.

J is TRBJ1-1 and V is TRBV6-5; 9 bases fit TRBD1. After removal of 7 bases from V and 8 bases from J, the junction contained 14 bases not matched to a gene. This CDR3 is 15 amino acids long. Germline V lookup: CDR1 MNHEY, CDR2 SVGAGI. The CDR3 DNA is TGTGCCAGCACCAGCACTTACAGGGGGCGGGTCGAAGCTTTCTTT. Protein: CASTSTYRGRVEAFF.

There are a few counts of this clone. V gene TRBV24-1 combines with J gene TRBJ2-1; a possible D gene is TRBD2 (6 bases). The V gene lost 4 bases and the J gene lost 12 bases, with 15 bases spanning the gap. The CDR3 runs to 13 residues. Germline lookup yields CDR1 KGHDR and CDR2 SFDVKD. CDR3 protein: CATSDLTSGRQFF. In DNA form, the CDR3 reads TGTGCCACCAGTGACCTCACGAGCGGGCGGCAGTTCTTC.

This clone was observed once. This chain joins TRBV7-2 and TRBJ1-2; D possibly corresponds to TRBD1 (5 bases). The length of the CDR3 is 12 residues. V lost 5 bases and J lost 8, with 12 bases in between. The V gene's germline CDR1 is SGHTA and CDR2 FQGNSA. Written as DNA, the CDR3 is TGTGCCAGCAGCCCCTTCGGGGGGGGCTACACCTTC. This codes for CASSPFGGGYTF.

CDR3 loop: CASSEGAPSSYEQYV. The CDR3 DNA reads TGTGCCAGCAGTGAGGGCGCGCCGAGCTCCTACGAGCAGTACGTC. The J gene is TRBJ2-7, the V gene TRBV6-1, with D hard to call. Looked up from germline, CDR1 is MNHNS and CDR2 is SASEGT. Trimming took off 3 bases at V and 0 bases at J, with 12 bases between the two ends. This CDR3 comprises 15 residues.

This chain links TRBV9 with TRBJ2-3; TRBD2 aligns across 10 bases. This CDR3 region has 16 residues. From germline, CDR1 is SGDLS and CDR2 YYNGEE. With V trimmed by 4 bases and J by 5 bases, 10 bases remained unmatched. The CDR3 sequence: CASSPRLAGVGDTQYF. The CDR3 DNA reads as TGTGCCAGCAGCCCCCGGCTAGCGGGAGTGGGAGATACGCAGTATTTT. Full variable domain (missing parts from reference TRBV9 and TRBJ2-3): DSGVTQTPKHLITATGQRVTLRCSPRSGDLSVYWYQQSLDQGLQFLIQYYNGEERAKGNILERFSAQQFPDLHSELNLSSLELGDSALYFCASSPRLAGVGDTQYFGPGTRLTVL.

This clone was found once. The chain recombines TRBV7-6 with TRBJ1-6; 12 nucleotides line up with TRBD1. V shed 4 bases and J 8 bases; nucleotides not matched to a gene: 12. CDR1 is SGHVS and CDR2 is FNYEAQ in the germline V gene. The CDR3 runs 18 residues. CDR3 sequence (DNA): TGTGCCAGCAGCTCCATACCGGGACAGGGGGCTTTGGATTCACCCCTCCACTTT. Protein sequence: CASSSIPGQGALDSPLHF. The whole variable domain, filled in from reference TRBV7-6 and TRBJ1-6, reads GAGVSQSPRYKVTKRGQDVALRCDPISGHVSLYWYRQALGQGPEFLTYFNYEAQQDKSGLPNDRFSAERPEGSISTLTIQRTEQRDSAMYRCASSSIPGQGALDSPLHFGNGTRLTVT.

This chain uses TRBV27 with TRBJ2-1, with D perhaps TRBD2 (7 bases). Between the trimmed V and J ends, which lost 3 bases and 2 bases, there was a span of 8 bases. Germline CDR1 reads MNHEY; CDR2 reads SMNVEV (reference sequence). The CDR3 spans 14 residues. CDR3 DNA: TGTGCCAGCAGTTTGGGGGGGCCCTACAATGAGCAGTTCTTC. Its protein product is CASSLGGPYNEQFF.

This chain uses TRBV6-5 with TRBJ2-2, with TRBD1 identical over 7 bases. The CDR3 has 13 amino acids. Germline trimming cut 7 bases from V and 4 bases from J; bases unmatched to any gene: 3. Germline loops: CDR1 MNHEY, CDR2 SVGAGI. For the CDR3, the DNA is TGTGCCAGCATCCCAGGGGGCACCGGGGAGCTGTTTTTT. It specifies CASIPGGTGELFF.

The chain carries TRBV11-2 and TRBJ1-2, with 8 bases identical to TRBD1. Per germline, CDR1 SGHAT and CDR2 FQNNGV. The V gene end was trimmed by 1 base and the J gene end by 4 bases; junction bases not matched to a gene: 5. This CDR3 is 15 amino acids long. The CDR3 bases are TGTGCCAGCAGCTTAGCGACAGGGGCGGGCTATGGCTACACCTTC. Translating it yields CASSLATGAGYGYTF. Full variable domain (missing parts from reference TRBV11-2 and TRBJ1-2): EAGVAQSPRYKIIEKRQSVAFWCNPISGHATLYWYQQILGQGPKLLIQFQNNGVVDDSQLPKDRFSAERLKGVDSTLKIQPAKLEDSAVYLCASSLATGAGYGYTFGSGTRLTVV.

The V call is TRBV5-1, the J call TRBJ2-3; TRBD2 matches at 8 bases. V gave up 3 bases and J gave up 1 base; unmatched junction bases: 4. The CDR3 loop spans 15 amino acids. Germline assignment: CDR1 SGHRS and CDR2 YFSETQ. The CDR3 protein is CASSYGLAGTDTQYF. The CDR3 DNA is TGCGCCAGCAGCTACGGACTAGCAGGCACAGATACGCAGTATTTT.

The V and J genes are TRBV9 and TRBJ1-1; D might be TRBD1 (6 bases). Trimming pared 5 bases from V and 1 base from J, leaving 12 bases between. Per the germline V gene, CDR1 is SGDLS and CDR2 is YYNGEE. This CDR3 has 14 amino acids. CDR3 sequence reads: CASSPDRRNTEAFF. CDR3 DNA sequence: TGTGCCAGCAGTCCCGACAGGCGGAACACTGAAGCTTTCTTT. The full variable domain, completed using reference TRBV9 and TRBJ1-1, is DSGVTQTPKHLITATGQRVTLRCSPRSGDLSVYWYQQSLDQGLQFLIQYYNGEERAKGNILERFSAQQFPDLHSELNLSSLELGDSALYFCASSPDRRNTEAFFGQGTRLTVV.

This sequence joins TRBV7-8 and TRBJ2-7; 9 bases map to TRBD1. V gave up 0 bases and J gave up 7 bases; unmatched junction bases: 7. CDR1 is SGHVS, CDR2 FQNEAQ, per germline. The CDR3 length is 15 residues. CDR3 sequence reads: CASSLALGGQGEQYF. The CDR3 region has the DNA TGTGCCAGCAGCTTAGCGCTTGGGGGACAGGGTGAGCAGTACTTC. The whole variable domain, filled in from reference TRBV7-8 and TRBJ2-7, reads GAGVSQSPRYKVAKRGQDVALRCDPISGHVSLFWYQQALGQGPEFLTYFQNEAQLDKSGLPSDRFFAERPEGSVSTLKIQRTQQEDSAVYLCASSLALGGQGEQYFGPGTRLTVT.